This entry concerns a single TCR beta chain. It lacks a known antigen. At one end, the junction sequence differs from germline, possibly due to a read error. This sample also contains other DNA sequences that code for the same CDR3. The data derive from a study of OX40 agonist ivuxolimab in advanced cancers. In the study overall: Ivuxolimab was an agonistic, fully human IgG2 monoclonal antibody directed against OX40 (CD134), a costimulatory receptor. Intravenous ivuxolimab was administered to patients every 2 weeks at six dose levels: 0.01, 0.1, 0.3, 1.5, 3 and 10 mg/kg. Of the approximately 54 dose-escalation patients, hepatocellular carcinoma was present in approximately 20, melanoma in approximately 15, renal cell carcinoma in 9 and head and neck cancer in 9. A male proportion of roughly 80% and a mean age of about 60 years, ranging from roughly 20 to 80, were recorded for the dose-escalation cohort. The purpose of peripheral TCRbeta sequencing was to test whether ivuxolimab changed TCR sequence diversity and led to clonal T-cell expansion. Prior anti-PD-1, anti-PD-L1 or anti-CTLA-4 therapy was permitted, and 30% to 50% of dose-escalation patients had received checkpoint inhibitors. The monotherapy dose-escalation portion (N of about 47 patients) of the phase I ivuxolimab trial is reported in the paper. Three dose-escalation patients achieved partial responses, one with hepatocellular carcinoma and two with cutaneous melanoma.

Inclusive of the bounding cysteine and phenylalanine, the CDR3 is 15 residues long. The retained sequence is limited to the CDR3, 45 bases, with the frame set at the first base. Reading the germline V gene gives CDR1 SNHLY and CDR2 FYNNEI. Broader findings and caveats from the paper: Clonal expansion of both CD4+ and CD8+ blood T cells was observed from baseline to week 6 at doses 0.1 to 3.0 mg/kg. Which antigens the clonally expanded peripheral T cells were specific for was not determined. In partial responders in the 0.1-3.0 mg/kg groups, normalized peripheral clonal expansion was found to be among the lowest, especially among CD8+ T cells. After ivuxolimab, CD8+ T cells had more expanded clones than CD4+ T cells on average. Low levels of normalized T-cell clonal expansion were also seen in some patients who did not respond.

The trial excluded patients who had a history of autoimmune disease or who were on systemic immunosuppression. Peripheral blood for TCR sequencing was drawn from every dose cohort at baseline, at cycle 4 day 1 and at cycle 7 day 1. Samples were obtained from an open-label, multicenter, first-in-human phase I dose-escalation trial of ivuxolimab. Adults with locally advanced or metastatic melanoma, renal cell, hepatocellular, or head and neck squamous cell carcinoma were enrolled in the trial. Before TCR sequencing, CD4+ T cells and CD8+ T cells from peripheral blood were sorted into separate populations. Genomic DNA was extracted from sorted cells for sequencing of the TCRbeta CDR3 region. The immunoSEQ Assay was used to sequence the TCRbeta CDR3 regions. The table comes from immuneACCESS by way of TCRdb, which keeps in-frame sequences with V and J called. Part of the clones is missing from these tables; in studies checked, under half for an unresolved V gene and the rest for unknown reasons. Within this sample are tens of thousands of clones, with roughly 79% of them counted one time only. The ten biggest clones cover around 2.3% of the sample.

Rearrangement joined TRBV2 to TRBJ2-6; a tentative D call is TRBD1 (6 bases match). Here the sequenced sample was CD4+ or CD8+ T cells sorted from blood, taken in a trial of the OX40 agonist ivuxolimab. This receptor was obtained from an adult with an advanced solid tumor such as melanoma, head and neck, liver or kidney cancer. The DNA sequence is given as TGTGCCAGCAGTATCTCAGGGGAATGGGCCAACGTTCTGACTTTC. Its amino acids are CASSISGEWANVLTF.